A single sample gave rise to the 9 T cell receptor beta chains below, sequenced in a study of blood T cells in healthy people across ages. Sample-barcoded 5' priming and a J-beta primer mix drove a second PCR of roughly 7 to 11 cycles. In TCRdb, the 5' RACE reads were re-called with MiXCR into one record per CDR3 protein. The table records 900,000 to 950,000 distinct CDR3 sequences, around 29% of them present only once. These data also featured in a second study, about T cells of mothers and their children.

Specimen: blood. All receptors come from a middle-aged woman in good health.

This clonotype was picked up a small number of times. The junction does not match germline at one end; this may be a read error. The chain is built from TRBV2 and TRBJ1-2, with D perhaps matching TRBD1 (5 bases). The CDR3 is 13 residues long. Germline CDR1 reads SNHLY; CDR2 reads FYNNEI. CDR3 sequence reads: CASSEAGLYGHTF. CDR3 coding DNA: TGTGCCAGCAGTGAAGCGGGACTTTATGGCCACACCTTC.

The gene calls are TRBV7-9 and TRBJ2-7, with TRBD1 identical over 9 bases. The end of the DNA fits TRBJ2-4 better, so the J call may be wrong. The CDR3 spans 13 residues. The germline CDR1 and CDR2 sequences are SEHNR and FQNEAQ (reference sequence). DNA for the CDR3: TGTGCCAGCAGCGTACAGGGGGCCGACATTCAGTACTTC. Its protein product is CASSVQGADIQYF.

This clonotype showed up just a few times. The chain carries TRBV4-1 and TRBJ2-3; the D is unclear. Per germline, CDR1 MGHRA and CDR2 YSYEKL. V was trimmed by 0 bases and J by 6 bases, leaving 4 bases between them. The CDR3 has 12 residues. The CDR3 here is CASSQESDTQYF. The CDR3, as DNA: TGCGCCAGCAGCCAAGAATCCGATACGCAGTATTTT.

This clonotype was observed many times. This chain joins TRBV11-2 and TRBJ2-7; 11 bases match TRBD2. The CDR3 covers 14 residues. Germline lookup yields CDR1 SGHAT and CDR2 FQNNGV. After removal of 4 bases from V and 6 bases from J, the junction contained 5 bases not matched to a gene. CDR3: CASSSTSGEVEQYF. DNA of the CDR3: TGTGCCAGCAGCTCGACTAGCGGGGAGGTCGAGCAGTACTTC.

The V and J genes are TRBV4-2 and TRBJ2-3; D not resolved. The length of the CDR3 is 14 residues. From germline, CDR1 is LGHNA and CDR2 YNFKEQ. V was cut by 0 bases and J by 2 bases, with 6 bases left in between. The CDR3 coding sequence is TGTGCCAGCAGCCAAGAATACAACACAGATACGCAGTATTTT. Translated, it gives CASSQEYNTDTQYF.

The chain links TRBV20-1 to TRBJ2-2; D may be TRBD1 (5 bases). This CDR3 comprises 15 residues. In germline, CDR1 is DFQATT, CDR2 SNEGSKA (reference sequence). V dropped 3 bases and J dropped 0 bases, with 11 bases sitting between them. The CDR3 DNA is TGCAGTGCTAGGGTACAGGTACCGAACACCGGGGAGCTGTTTTTT. Its protein product is CSARVQVPNTGELFF.

This clonotype turned up a few times. The gene calls are TRBV7-8 and TRBJ2-5, with 9 bases matching TRBD1. Germline loops: CDR1 SGHVS, CDR2 FQNEAQ. CDR3 size: 18 residues. Losses at the gene ends were 7 bases for V and 5 bases for J; bases not matched to a gene: 20. As DNA, the CDR3 is TGTGCCAGCATCACCCCGGGACAGGGTTTCTTTTTGCCGGAGACCCAGTACTTC. The encoded protein is CASITPGQGFFLPETQYF.

The chain is built from TRBV5-1 and TRBJ1-2; D possibly corresponds to TRBD1 (5 bases). V was pared by 4 bases and J by 4 bases, with 11 bases between. This CDR3 has 13 residues. Germline values: CDR1 SGHRS, CDR2 YFSETQ. CDR3 in amino acids: CASSQGLRYGYTF. CDR3 in DNA: TGCGCCAGCAGCCAGGGACTCCGCTATGGCTACACCTTC.

This clonotype was counted many times. This chain uses TRBV7-2 with TRBJ2-5; tentatively, D is TRBD2 (6 bases). This CDR3 is 13 amino acids long. The germline CDR1 and CDR2 sequences are SGHTA and FQGNSA. Trimming left V 5 bases short and J 1 base short, with 8 bases between. The chain's CDR3 is CASSGGFQETQYF. CDR3 nucleotide sequence: TGTGCCAGCAGCGGGGGGTTCCAAGAGACCCAGTACTTC. The entire variable domain, with the rest obtained from reference TRBV7-2 and TRBJ2-5, is as follows: GAGVSQSPSNKVTEKGKDVELRCDPISGHTALYWYRQSLGQGLEFLIYFQGNSAPDKSGLPSDRFSAERTGGSVSTLTIQRTQQEDSAVYLCASSGGFQETQYFGPGTRLLVL.